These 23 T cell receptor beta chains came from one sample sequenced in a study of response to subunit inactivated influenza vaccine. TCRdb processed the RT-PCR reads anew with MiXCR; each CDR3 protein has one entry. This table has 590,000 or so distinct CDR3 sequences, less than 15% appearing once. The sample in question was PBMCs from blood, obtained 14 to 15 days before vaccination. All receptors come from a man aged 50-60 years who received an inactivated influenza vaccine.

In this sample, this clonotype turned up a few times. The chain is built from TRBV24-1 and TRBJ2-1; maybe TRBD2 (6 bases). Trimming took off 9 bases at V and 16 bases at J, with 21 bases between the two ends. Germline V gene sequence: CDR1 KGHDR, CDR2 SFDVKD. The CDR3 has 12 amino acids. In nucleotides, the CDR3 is TGTGCCACCGCTCAACCCGGGACTCCGCCCTTCTTC. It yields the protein CATAQPGTPPFF.

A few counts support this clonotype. The CDR3 nucleotides read TGTGCCAGCAGCTTAAGATCATCGGGGACCAGCAACGCAGATACGCAGTATTTT. Amino acid sequence: CASSLRSSGTSNADTQYF. V and J are TRBV7-3 and TRBJ2-3, with D perhaps TRBD1 or TRBD2 (5 bases each). Trimming pared 1 base from V and 4 bases from J, leaving 21 bases between. CDR1 SGHTA and CDR2 FQGTGA come from the germline V gene. The CDR3 is 18 residues long.

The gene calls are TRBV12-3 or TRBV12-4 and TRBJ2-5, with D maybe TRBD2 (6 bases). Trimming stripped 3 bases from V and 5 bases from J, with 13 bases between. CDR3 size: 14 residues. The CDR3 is CASSFVGGRETQYF. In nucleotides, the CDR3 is TGTGCCAGCAGTTTCGTGGGGGGTCGTGAGACCCAGTACTTC.

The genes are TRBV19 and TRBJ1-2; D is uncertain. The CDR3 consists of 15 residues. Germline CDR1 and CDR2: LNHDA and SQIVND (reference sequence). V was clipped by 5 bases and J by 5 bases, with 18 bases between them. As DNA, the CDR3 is TGTGCCAGTAGTCGTGACTTTCCCACGGGGTATGGCTACACCTTC. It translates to CASSRDFPTGYGYTF.

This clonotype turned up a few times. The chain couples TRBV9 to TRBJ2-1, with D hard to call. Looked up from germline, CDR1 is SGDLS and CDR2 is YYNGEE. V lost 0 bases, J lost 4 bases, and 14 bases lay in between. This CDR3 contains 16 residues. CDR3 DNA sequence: TGTGCCAGCAGCGTAGGCGTGGGCAGGTTGTACAATGAGCAGTTCTTC. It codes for CASSVGVGRLYNEQFF.

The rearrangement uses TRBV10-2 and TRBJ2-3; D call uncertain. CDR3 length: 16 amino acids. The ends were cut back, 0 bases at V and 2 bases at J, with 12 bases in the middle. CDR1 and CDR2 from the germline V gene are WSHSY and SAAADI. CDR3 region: CASSESSLGYTDTQYF. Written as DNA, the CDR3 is TGCGCCAGCAGTGAGTCATCGTTGGGCTACACAGATACGCAGTATTTT.

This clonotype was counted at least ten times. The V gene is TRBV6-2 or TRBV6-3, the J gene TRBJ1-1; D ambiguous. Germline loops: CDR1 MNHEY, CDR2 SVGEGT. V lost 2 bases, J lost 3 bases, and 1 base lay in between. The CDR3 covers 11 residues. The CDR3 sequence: CASSYDTEAFF. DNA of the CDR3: TGTGCCAGCAGTTACGACACTGAAGCTTTCTTT.

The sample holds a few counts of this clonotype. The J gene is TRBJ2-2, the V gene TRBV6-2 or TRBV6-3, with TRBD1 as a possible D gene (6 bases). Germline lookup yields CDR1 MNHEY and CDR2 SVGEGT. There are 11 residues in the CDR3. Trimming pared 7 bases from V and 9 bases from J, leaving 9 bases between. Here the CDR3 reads CASMGAWELFF. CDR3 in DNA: TGTGCCAGCATGGGGGCCTGGGAGCTGTTTTTT.

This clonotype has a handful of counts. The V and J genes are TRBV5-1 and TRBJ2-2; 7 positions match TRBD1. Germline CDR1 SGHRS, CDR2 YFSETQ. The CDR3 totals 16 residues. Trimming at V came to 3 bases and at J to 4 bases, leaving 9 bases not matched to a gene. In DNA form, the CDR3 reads TGCGCCAGCAGCTCACAGACAGGGTCGGCCACCGGGGAGCTGTTTTTT. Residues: CASSSQTGSATGELFF.

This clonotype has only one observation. CDR3 bases: TGTGCCAGCAGCAGGACTAGCGGGTTGTACAATGAGCAGTACTTC. Its translation: CASSRTSGLYNEQYF. The chain combines TRBV7-3 with TRBJ2-1, with TRBD2 matching 11 bases. The assigned J gene may be wrong: the sequence end matches TRBJ2-7 better. CDR3 length: 15 amino acids. The germline V gene encodes CDR1 SGHTA and CDR2 FQGTGA.

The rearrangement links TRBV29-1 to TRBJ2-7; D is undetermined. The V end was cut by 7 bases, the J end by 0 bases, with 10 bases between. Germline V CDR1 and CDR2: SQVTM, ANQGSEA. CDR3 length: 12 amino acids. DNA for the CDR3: TGCAGCGCCGGACCGGACTCCTACGAGCAGTACTTC. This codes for CSAGPDSYEQYF.

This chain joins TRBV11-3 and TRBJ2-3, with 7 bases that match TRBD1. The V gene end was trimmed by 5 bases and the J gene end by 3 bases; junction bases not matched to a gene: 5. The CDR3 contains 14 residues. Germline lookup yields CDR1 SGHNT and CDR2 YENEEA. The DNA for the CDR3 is TGTGCCAGCAGCCGACAGGGCCCGACAGATACGCAGTATTTT. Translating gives CASSRQGPTDTQYF.

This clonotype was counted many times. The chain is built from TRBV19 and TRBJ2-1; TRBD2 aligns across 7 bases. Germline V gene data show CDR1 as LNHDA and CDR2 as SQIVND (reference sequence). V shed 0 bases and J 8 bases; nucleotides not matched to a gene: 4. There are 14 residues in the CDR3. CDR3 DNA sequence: TGTGCCAGTAGTATAGAGCGGGAGTCCGATGAGCAGTTCTTC. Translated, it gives CASSIERESDEQFF.

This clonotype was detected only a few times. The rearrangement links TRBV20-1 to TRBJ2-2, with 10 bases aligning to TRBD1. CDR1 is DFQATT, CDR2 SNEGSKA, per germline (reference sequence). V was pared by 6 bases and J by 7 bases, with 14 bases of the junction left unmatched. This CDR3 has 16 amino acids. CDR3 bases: TGCAGTGCCAAGAAAATCCTGGGACAGGGGAACGGGGAGCTGTTTTTT. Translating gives CSAKKILGQGNGELFF.

Here the CDR3 reads CASSLWDYRGLETQYF. The CDR3 coding sequence is TGTGCCAGCAGCTTGTGGGACTATCGGGGGTTAGAGACCCAGTACTTC. The chain uses TRBV5-6 and TRBJ2-5; TRBD2 aligns across 7 bases. Unmatched junction bases numbered 10, after V lost 1 base and J lost 4 bases. CDR1 is SGHDT, CDR2 YYEEEE, per germline. The CDR3 extends over 16 amino acids.

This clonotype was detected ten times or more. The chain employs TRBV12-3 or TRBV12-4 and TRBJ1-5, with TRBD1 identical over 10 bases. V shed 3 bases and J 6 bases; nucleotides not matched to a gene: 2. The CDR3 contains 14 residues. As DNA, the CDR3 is TGTGCCAGCAGTTTGGGGACAGGGGTTCAGCCCCAGCATTTT. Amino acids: CASSLGTGVQPQHF.

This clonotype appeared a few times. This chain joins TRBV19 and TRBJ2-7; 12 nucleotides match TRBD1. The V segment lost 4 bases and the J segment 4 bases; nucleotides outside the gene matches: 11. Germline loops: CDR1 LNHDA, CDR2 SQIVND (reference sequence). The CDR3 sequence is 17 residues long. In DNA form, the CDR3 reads TGTGCCAGTAGTACGTCTTCCGGGACAGGGGGCGTATACGAGCAGTACTTC. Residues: CASSTSSGTGGVYEQYF. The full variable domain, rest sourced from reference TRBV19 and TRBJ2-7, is DGGITQSPKYLFRKEGQNVTLSCEQNLNHDAMYWYRQDPGQGLRLIYYSQIVNDFQKGDIAEGYSVSREKKESFPLTVTSAQKNPTAFYLCASSTSSGTGGVYEQYFGPGTRLTVT.

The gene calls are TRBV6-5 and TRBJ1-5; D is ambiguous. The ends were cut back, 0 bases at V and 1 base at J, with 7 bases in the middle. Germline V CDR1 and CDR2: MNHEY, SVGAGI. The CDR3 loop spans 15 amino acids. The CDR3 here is CASSYSVSSNQPQHF. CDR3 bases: TGTGCCAGCAGTTACTCGGTCAGCAGCAATCAGCCCCAGCATTTT.

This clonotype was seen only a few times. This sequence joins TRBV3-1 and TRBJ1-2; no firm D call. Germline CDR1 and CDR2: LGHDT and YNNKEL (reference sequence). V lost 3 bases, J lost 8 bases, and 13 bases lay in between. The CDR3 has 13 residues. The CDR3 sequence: CASSHPRGGGYTF. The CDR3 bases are TGTGCCAGCAGCCACCCCCGGGGAGGCGGCTACACCTTC.

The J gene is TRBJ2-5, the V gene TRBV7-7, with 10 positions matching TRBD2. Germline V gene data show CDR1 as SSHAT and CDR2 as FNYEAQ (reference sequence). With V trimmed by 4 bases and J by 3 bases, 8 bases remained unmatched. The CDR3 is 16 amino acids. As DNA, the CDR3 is TGTGCCAGCAGCTCGGGAGCGGGAGGGCCGAAAGAGACCCAGTACTTC. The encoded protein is CASSSGAGGPKETQYF.

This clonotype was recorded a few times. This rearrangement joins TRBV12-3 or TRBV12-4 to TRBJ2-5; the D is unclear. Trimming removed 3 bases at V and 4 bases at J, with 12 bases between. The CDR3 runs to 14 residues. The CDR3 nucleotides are TGTGCCAGCAGTTTCCCTATGAGCCCAGAGACCCAGTACTTC. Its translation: CASSFPMSPETQYF.

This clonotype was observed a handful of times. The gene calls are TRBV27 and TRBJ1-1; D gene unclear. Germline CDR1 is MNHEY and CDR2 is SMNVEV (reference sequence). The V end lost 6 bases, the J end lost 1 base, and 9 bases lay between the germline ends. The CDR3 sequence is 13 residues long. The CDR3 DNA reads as TGTGCCAGCAGACAGACACCGAACACTGAAGCTTTCTTT. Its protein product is CASRQTPNTEAFF.

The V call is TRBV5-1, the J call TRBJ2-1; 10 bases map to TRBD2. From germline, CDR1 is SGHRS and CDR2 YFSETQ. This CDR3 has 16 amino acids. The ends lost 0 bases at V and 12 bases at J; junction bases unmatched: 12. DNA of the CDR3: TGCGCCAGCAGCTTGGTTGCAGTAGCGGGGGGATCCAGGCAGTTCTTC. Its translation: CASSLVAVAGGSRQFF.